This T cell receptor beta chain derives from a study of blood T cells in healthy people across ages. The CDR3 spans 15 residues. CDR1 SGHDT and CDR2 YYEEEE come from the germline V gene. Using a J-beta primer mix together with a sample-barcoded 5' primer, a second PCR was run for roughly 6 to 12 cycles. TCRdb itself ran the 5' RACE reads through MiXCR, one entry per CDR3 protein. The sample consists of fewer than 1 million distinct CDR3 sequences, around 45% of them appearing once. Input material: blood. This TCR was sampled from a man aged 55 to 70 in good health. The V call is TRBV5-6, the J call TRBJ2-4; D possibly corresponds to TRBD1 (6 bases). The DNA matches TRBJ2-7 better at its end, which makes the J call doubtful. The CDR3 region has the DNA TGTGCCAGCAGCTGGAGGTGGACAGATACCTACGAGCAGTACTTC. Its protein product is CASSWRWTDTYEQYF.